The entry below describes one TCR beta chain. This clone was picked up one time. Its antigen remains undetermined. No qualities accompany the bases; no much larger clone lies one base away. This same CDR3 is encoded by further DNA sequences in the sample. Sorted unstimulated T cells, along with proliferating T cells recovered from mixed lymphocyte reactions, underwent TCRbeta CDR3 sequencing. Fresh whole blood from roughly 10 HLA-typed healthy donors was used to isolate PBMCs. To map where alloreactive clones came from, CD4+ non-regulatory T cells in the unstimulated state were FACS-sorted. The library was prepared using the immunoSEQ multiplex PCR assay. Each sample had 80,000 to 100,000 TCR templates assayed by the deep sequencing platform. Genomic DNA extracted from sorted T cells was used for TCRbeta CDR3 sequencing. Processing in the source paper ran as follows. Clonal analysis of TCRbeta CDR3 data was done in the R programming language. Alloreactive CD4+ and CD8+ clones were defined by comparing unstimulated samples with post-reaction CFSE-low samples. Regulatory or non-regulatory origin was assigned to alloreactive CD4+ clones by matching of sequences to sorted unstimulated Treg and non-Treg repertoires. The immuneACCESS repertoire file appears here via TCRdb, limited to in-frame rearrangements. These files lack a portion of the clones; in checked studies, under half of the deficit traces to unresolved V genes, and the cause of the others is not known. D and trimming were read from the DNA, whereas the V and J calls and clone size are those reported in that table. Counted in this sample were 95,000 to 100,000 clones; about nine tenths of them appeared once. 12% of the sample is taken by the ten largest.

The data are from a study of siplizumab effects on memory and regulatory T cells (dated by TCRdb to the late 2010s). Study-wide context: The study looked at the effect of siplizumab, an anti-CD2 antibody, on alloreactive T-cell subsets in allogeneic mixed lymphocyte reactions made from human PBMCs.

The CDR3, from cysteine to phenylalanine, totals 16 residues. The CDR3 DNA has 48 bases and is translated from base 1. Compared with germline, V lacks 2 bases and J lacks 1 base; bases without a gene match: 4. In the germline V gene, CDR1 corresponds to SGHDT and CDR2 to YYEEEE. The full study reports these points: The cumulative frequency of alloreactive sequences traceable to unstimulated CD4+ memory T cells was significantly reduced by siplizumab. About 75-96% of proliferating CD4+ or CD8+ clones could not be given a naive or memory phenotype. No functional confirmation was obtained for the suppressive function of proliferating Tregs from siplizumab cultures. Because sequences at frequencies below about 10^-5 were poorly captured, only a minor fraction of alloreactive clones could be mapped back to unstimulated subsets. Unstimulated naive T cells appeared to be more diverse than memory T cells, and naive cells seemed to make a substantial contribution to the alloresponse. Among mappable alloreactive CD4+ clones, the Treg-derived fraction averaged about 70% with siplizumab versus around 25% in control reactions.

Sequencing input: non-Treg CD4+ T cells sorted from blood. The meaning of the sample's cell subset or site label: FACS-sorted unstimulated CD4+ non-regulatory T cells. The rearranged chain carries TRBV5-6 and TRBJ2-3; TRBD2 aligns with 10 central bases. The clonotype originates from a human donor in good health. The nucleotide sequence is given as TGTGCCAGCAGCTTTCGAGGGACTAGCGGCACAGATACGCAGTATTTT. This encodes CASSFRGTSGTDTQYF.